The clone carrying this T cell receptor (beta chain) was recorded a few times. The antigen remains unidentified. This specimen belongs to a study of cytomegalovirus exposure and HLA in healthy donors. For the study at large: The 90 to 150 validation repertoires were produced on the same platform as the 500 to 800 repertoires of the first cohort. This was reported in a later analysis. Study-wide findings and caveats: Across donors, most TCRs were seen rarely, yet some public ones were widespread. One later analysis, an examination of the 120 validation repertoires, found that first-cohort TCR clusters tended to co-occur in them.

The method was immunoSEQ multiplex PCR; TCRdb's version includes in-frame clones alone and lacks a portion of them. The sample holds approximately 150,000 clones, just under 85% seen once. Sequencing was carried out using PBMCs. The receptor was isolated from a man aged 30-40 years in good health and CMV-seropositive.

CDR3 in DNA: TGTGCCAGCAGCTTAGAAGGACAGACTCTCGATACGCAGTATTTT. Its translation is CASSLEGQTLDTQYF. The rearrangement joins TRBV7-9 to TRBJ2-3, with D perhaps matching TRBD1 (6 bases). The V gene's germline CDR1 is SEHNR and CDR2 FQNEAQ (reference sequence). V lost 1 base to trimming and J lost 6 bases, with 14 bases between them. This CDR3 region has 15 residues.